The clone carrying this TCR beta chain is labeled medium-sized. A junction boundary mismatches the germline segment, possibly from a read error. These data are taken from a study of blood T cell repertoires in COVID-19. Repertoires were generated with immunoSEQ multiplex PCR, while TCRdb's copy carries only in-frame clones and drops some. The sample shows 95,000 to 150,000 clones, 70% to 90% of them seen only once. The CDR3 extends over 16 amino acids. CDR1 is SSHAT, CDR2 FNYEAQ, per germline (reference sequence). The rearrangement joins TRBV7-7 to TRBJ2-2; TRBD2 matches at 8 bases. This TCR was recovered from a human donor in a cohort sampled during active COVID-19. The material sequenced was peripheral blood. The CDR3 region is CASSTTGTSYPGELFF. The CDR3 nucleotides read TGTGCTAGCAGCACAACCGGGACTAGTTACCCCGGGGAGCTGTTTTTT.